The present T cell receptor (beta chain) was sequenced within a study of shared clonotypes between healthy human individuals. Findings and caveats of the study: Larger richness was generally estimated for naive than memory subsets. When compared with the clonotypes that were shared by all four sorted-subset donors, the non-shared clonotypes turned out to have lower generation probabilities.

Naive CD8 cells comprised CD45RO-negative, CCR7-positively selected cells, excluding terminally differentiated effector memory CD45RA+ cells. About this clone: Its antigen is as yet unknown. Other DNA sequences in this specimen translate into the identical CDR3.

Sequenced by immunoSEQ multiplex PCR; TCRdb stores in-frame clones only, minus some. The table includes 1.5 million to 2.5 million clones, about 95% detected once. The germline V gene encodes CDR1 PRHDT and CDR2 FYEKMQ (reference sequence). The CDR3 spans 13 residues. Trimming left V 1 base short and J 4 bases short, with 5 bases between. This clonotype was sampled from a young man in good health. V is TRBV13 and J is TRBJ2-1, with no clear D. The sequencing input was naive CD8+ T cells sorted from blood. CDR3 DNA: TGTGCCAGCAGCTTAGCAGCGTACAATGAGCAGTTCTTC. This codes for CASSLAAYNEQFF.